This T cell receptor beta chain was profiled in a study of T cells in Graves' hyperthyroidism and ophthalmopathy. V lost 7 bases to trimming and J lost 0 bases; unmatched junction nucleotides: 10. CDR3 size: 16 residues. CDR1 MNHNS and CDR2 SASEGT come from the germline V gene. The source material, RNA transcripts, was used to amplify TCR beta CDR3 regions. TCR CDR3 underwent first-round RT-PCR with the HTBI primer set. MiXCR, applied by TCRdb to the multiplex PCR reads, yields one record per CDR3 protein. The table has over 700,000 distinct CDR3 sequences, roughly a sixth seen once; the top ten hold 15% to 20%. This clonotype was counted between two and nine times.

The TCR originated in a woman aged 45-65 years with Graves' hyperthyroidism that later progressed to Graves' ophthalmopathy. This sequence joins TRBV6-1 and TRBJ1-2, with TRBD1 matching over 8 bases. The specimen sequenced was blood. The CDR3 DNA reads TGTGCCAGCACCCCCCGGGACAGGATAGCTAACTATGGCTACACCTTC. It yields the protein CASTPRDRIANYGYTF.